The rows below give T cell receptor beta chains drawn from one sample of a study of shared clonotypes between healthy human individuals. Some clones are missing from TCRdb's copy, which holds only in-frame ones; the method was immunoSEQ multiplex PCR. Among 2,500,000 or so clones listed, 93% were seen once. The source material was naive CD4+ T cells from PBMCs. These receptors all stem from a young man in good health. Some clones in this sample may be carry-over from other donors' samples. The CDR3 runs from the conserved cysteine through the conserved F or W. A D gene is named only where the DNA matches it firmly. Clone size is shown for a subset of rows, as once, few, many or a class of expanded clone.

clone_size: -; j_call: TRBJ2-1; d_call: TRBD2; cdr3_length: 14; v_call: TRBV6-6; cdr3_aa: CASSQGLAGPEQFF; cdr3_nt: TGTGCCAGCAGTCAGGGACTAGCGGGGCCTGAGCAGTTCTTC
clone_size: -; j_call: TRBJ2-7; d_call: TRBD1; cdr3_length: 15; v_call: TRBV27; cdr3_aa: CASSFRQGPEYEQYF; cdr3_nt: TGTGCCAGCAGTTTCCGACAGGGCCCGGAATACGAGCAGTACTTC
clone_size: -; j_call: TRBJ1-1; d_call: -; cdr3_length: 13; v_call: TRBV29-1; cdr3_aa: CSVGQLMNTEAFF; cdr3_nt: TGCAGCGTTGGACAGCTTATGAACACTGAAGCTTTCTTT
clone_size: -; j_call: TRBJ2-1; d_call: -; cdr3_length: 13; v_call: TRBV5-1; cdr3_aa: CASSLGVPETQFF; cdr3_nt: TGCGCCAGCAGCCTTGGGGTCCCGGAAACGCAGTTCTTC
clone_size: -; j_call: TRBJ1-1; d_call: -; cdr3_length: 15; v_call: TRBV6-6; cdr3_aa: CASSYQLPPATEAFF; cdr3_nt: TGTGCCAGCAGTTATCAGCTTCCCCCCGCCACTGAAGCTTTCTTT
clone_size: -; j_call: TRBJ1-6; d_call: TRBD1; cdr3_length: 15; v_call: TRBV2; cdr3_aa: CASSEAGGRDSPLHF; cdr3_nt: TGTGCCAGCAGTGAAGCAGGGGGCAGGGATTCACCCCTCCACTTT
clone_size: -; j_call: TRBJ1-5; d_call: -; cdr3_length: 13; v_call: TRBV4-1; cdr3_aa: CASSQEPRGPQHF; cdr3_nt: TGCGCCAGCAGCCAAGAGCCCCGGGGGCCCCAGCATTTT
clone_size: -; j_call: TRBJ2-7; d_call: -; cdr3_length: 15; v_call: TRBV4-2; cdr3_aa: CASSQDLGRVYEQYF; cdr3_nt: TGTGCCAGCAGCCAAGATTTAGGCAGGGTTTACGAGCAGTACTTC
clone_size: -; j_call: TRBJ2-3; d_call: -; cdr3_length: 16; v_call: TRBV27; cdr3_aa: CASSLFGVGVTDTQYF; cdr3_nt: TGTGCCAGCAGTTTATTCGGAGTAGGGGTGACAGATACGCAGTATTTT
clone_size: -; j_call: TRBJ1-2; d_call: -; cdr3_length: 13; v_call: TRBV2; cdr3_aa: CASSSDRDYGYTF; cdr3_nt: TGTGCCAGCAGTTCCGACCGCGACTATGGCTACACCTTC
clone_size: -; j_call: TRBJ2-3; d_call: -; cdr3_length: 13; v_call: TRBV2; cdr3_aa: CASSETRTDTQYF; cdr3_nt: TGTGCCAGCAGTGAGACTAGGACAGATACGCAGTATTTT
clone_size: -; j_call: TRBJ1-2; d_call: -; cdr3_length: 15; v_call: TRBV5-1; cdr3_aa: CASSSDTGTTAGYTF; cdr3_nt: TGCGCCAGCAGCTCGGATACCGGGACAACCGCCGGCTACACCTTC
clone_size: -; j_call: TRBJ2-1; d_call: TRBD2; cdr3_length: 15; v_call: TRBV6-5; cdr3_aa: CASSYRLAGANEQFF; cdr3_nt: TGTGCCAGCAGTTACCGACTAGCGGGGGCCAATGAGCAGTTCTTC
clone_size: -; j_call: TRBJ2-3; d_call: -; cdr3_length: 14; v_call: TRBV6-4; cdr3_aa: CASSDPEGGARKYF; cdr3_nt: TGTGCCAGCAGTGATCCCGAGGGGGGGGCTCGGAAATATTTT
clone_size: -; j_call: TRBJ2-7; d_call: -; cdr3_length: 15; v_call: TRBV19; cdr3_aa: CASSIPGLGTYEQYF; cdr3_nt: TGTGCCAGTAGTATCCCGGGACTTGGGACCTACGAGCAGTACTTC
clone_size: -; j_call: TRBJ2-2; d_call: -; cdr3_length: 15; v_call: TRBV9; cdr3_aa: CASSAGLPVGGELFF; cdr3_nt: TGTGCCAGCAGCGCGGGACTTCCCGTGGGCGGGGAGCTGTTTTTT
clone_size: -; j_call: TRBJ2-5; d_call: -; cdr3_length: 12; v_call: TRBV6-1; cdr3_aa: CASSEGEETQYF; cdr3_nt: TGTGCCAGCAGTGAAGGCGAAGAGACCCAGTACTTC
clone_size: -; j_call: TRBJ2-7; d_call: -; cdr3_length: 13; v_call: TRBV18; cdr3_aa: CASSTGASYEQYF; cdr3_nt: TGTGCCAGCTCGACGGGCGCGTCCTACGAGCAGTACTTC
clone_size: -; j_call: TRBJ1-6; d_call: -; cdr3_length: 17; v_call: TRBV6-1; cdr3_aa: CASSDNAGFSYNSPLHF; cdr3_nt: TGTGCCAGCAGTGATAATGCGGGGTTCTCCTATAATTCACCCCTCCACTTT
clone_size: -; j_call: TRBJ2-1; d_call: TRBD1; cdr3_length: 17; v_call: TRBV9; cdr3_aa: CASSVATRTGIQNEQFF; cdr3_nt: TGTGCCAGCAGCGTAGCTACCAGGACAGGGATCCAGAATGAGCAGTTCTTC
clone_size: -; j_call: TRBJ2-7; d_call: -; cdr3_length: 16; v_call: TRBV30; cdr3_aa: CAWSSPRVNKSYEQYF; cdr3_nt: TGTGCCTGGAGTAGCCCCCGGGTCAACAAAAGTTACGAGCAGTACTTC
clone_size: -; j_call: TRBJ1-2; d_call: -; cdr3_length: 14; v_call: TRBV5-4; cdr3_aa: CASSFLAGVGGYTF; cdr3_nt: TGTGCCAGCAGCTTCCTTGCAGGGGTCGGAGGCTACACCTTC
clone_size: -; j_call: TRBJ1-2; d_call: -; cdr3_length: 12; v_call: TRBV5-8; cdr3_aa: CASSYRVGGYTF; cdr3_nt: TGTGCCAGCAGCTACAGGGTAGGTGGCTACACCTTC
clone_size: -; j_call: TRBJ1-2; d_call: TRBD1; cdr3_length: 15; v_call: TRBV19; cdr3_aa: CASSDHGQGWYGYTF; cdr3_nt: TGTGCCAGTAGCGACCACGGACAGGGATGGTATGGCTACACCTTC
clone_size: -; j_call: TRBJ1-1; d_call: -; cdr3_length: 12; v_call: TRBV11-2; cdr3_aa: CASNPSGGDAFF; cdr3_nt: TGTGCCAGCAATCCCTCGGGGGGGGACGCTTTCTTT
clone_size: once; j_call: TRBJ2-5; d_call: -; cdr3_length: 11; v_call: TRBV20-1; cdr3_aa: CSQSVGETQYF; cdr3_nt: TGCAGTCAAAGTGTAGGAGAGACCCAGTACTTC
clone_size: -; j_call: TRBJ1-5; d_call: -; cdr3_length: 12; v_call: TRBV28; cdr3_aa: CASSIPNFASHF; cdr3_nt: TGTGCCAGCAGTATCCCCAACTTCGCCTCGCATTTT
clone_size: -; j_call: TRBJ2-7; d_call: TRBD2; cdr3_length: 16; v_call: TRBV6-6; cdr3_aa: CASSQTLAGEVNEQYF; cdr3_nt: TGTGCCAGCAGCCAGACCTTAGCGGGAGAGGTCAACGAGCAGTACTTC
clone_size: once; j_call: TRBJ2-7; d_call: TRBD1; cdr3_length: 15; v_call: TRBV10-3; cdr3_aa: CAISEGTVPYYEQYF; cdr3_nt: TGTGCCATCAGTGAGGGGACAGTTCCCTACTACGAGCAGTACTTC
clone_size: once; j_call: TRBJ1-5; d_call: -; cdr3_length: 15; v_call: TRBV28; cdr3_aa: CASSTSGRVNQPQHF; cdr3_nt: TGTGCCAGCAGTACCAGTGGACGGGTCAATCAGCCCCAGCATTTT
clone_size: -; j_call: TRBJ1-3; d_call: -; cdr3_length: 13; v_call: TRBV10-1; cdr3_aa: CASTRRPGNTIYF; cdr3_nt: TGCGCCAGCACCCGTAGGCCTGGAAACACCATATATTTT
clone_size: -; j_call: TRBJ1-2; d_call: -; cdr3_length: 14; v_call: TRBV27; cdr3_aa: CASRDPGQVYGYTF; cdr3_nt: TGTGCCAGCCGAGACCCAGGACAAGTATATGGCTACACCTTC
clone_size: -; j_call: TRBJ2-7; d_call: TRBD1; cdr3_length: 15; v_call: TRBV7-2; cdr3_aa: CASSLVWDSSYEQYF; cdr3_nt: TGTGCCAGCAGCTTAGTCTGGGACAGCTCCTACGAGCAGTACTTC
clone_size: -; j_call: TRBJ1-1; d_call: -; cdr3_length: 16; v_call: TRBV18; cdr3_aa: CASSRTAGGPDTEAFF; cdr3_nt: TGTGCCAGCTCAAGAACCGCCGGGGGTCCCGACACTGAAGCTTTCTTT
clone_size: once; j_call: TRBJ2-5; d_call: -; cdr3_length: 13; v_call: TRBV9; cdr3_aa: CASSPAGLETQYF; cdr3_nt: TGTGCCAGCAGCCCGGCGGGTTTGGAGACCCAGTACTTC
clone_size: -; j_call: TRBJ1-3; d_call: -; cdr3_length: 16; v_call: TRBV9; cdr3_aa: CASSAHYGTGGNTIYF; cdr3_nt: TGTGCCAGCAGCGCACACTATGGGACGGGTGGAAACACCATATATTTT
clone_size: once; j_call: TRBJ1-2; d_call: -; cdr3_length: 13; v_call: TRBV19; cdr3_aa: CASSWQPNYGYTF; cdr3_nt: TGTGCCAGTAGTTGGCAGCCCAACTATGGCTACACCTTC
clone_size: -; j_call: TRBJ1-1; d_call: -; cdr3_length: 13; v_call: TRBV14; cdr3_aa: CASSALMNTEAFF; cdr3_nt: TGTGCCAGCAGCGCCTTAATGAACACTGAAGCTTTCTTT
clone_size: -; j_call: TRBJ2-7; d_call: TRBD2; cdr3_length: 13; v_call: TRBV23-1; cdr3_aa: CARRGLAEYEQYF; cdr3_nt: TGCGCCAGGCGAGGACTAGCGGAATACGAGCAGTACTTC
clone_size: -; j_call: TRBJ1-4; d_call: TRBD1; cdr3_length: 18; v_call: TRBV28; cdr3_aa: CASSLLPSHRGYNEKLFF; cdr3_nt: TGTGCCAGCAGTTTGCTCCCAAGCCACAGGGGTTATAATGAAAAACTGTTTTTT
clone_size: -; j_call: TRBJ1-2; d_call: -; cdr3_length: 18; v_call: TRBV18; cdr3_aa: CASSRLRQEEFLSGGYTF; cdr3_nt: TGTGCCAGCTCACGACTAAGACAGGAGGAATTTTTATCCGGTGGCTACACCTTC
clone_size: -; j_call: TRBJ2-2; d_call: -; cdr3_length: 15; v_call: TRBV28; cdr3_aa: CASQEGQINTGELFF; cdr3_nt: TGTGCCTCACAGGAGGGGCAGATAAACACCGGGGAGCTGTTTTTT
clone_size: -; j_call: TRBJ2-5; d_call: -; cdr3_length: 13; v_call: TRBV6-5; cdr3_aa: CASSSVQGPTQYF; cdr3_nt: TGTGCCAGCAGTTCCGTGCAAGGGCCCACCCAGTACTTC
clone_size: -; j_call: TRBJ1-4; d_call: -; cdr3_length: 13; v_call: TRBV19; cdr3_aa: CASSGTFNEKLFF; cdr3_nt: TGTGCCAGTAGCGGGACATTTAATGAAAAACTGTTTTTT
clone_size: -; j_call: TRBJ2-5; d_call: -; cdr3_length: 13; v_call: TRBV30; cdr3_aa: CAWRLRVGGTQYF; cdr3_nt: TGTGCCTGGAGGCTACGGGTGGGGGGGACCCAGTACTTC
clone_size: -; j_call: TRBJ2-5; d_call: -; cdr3_length: 13; v_call: TRBV18; cdr3_aa: CASSPGGSETQYF; cdr3_nt: TGTGCCAGCTCCCCGGGTGGGTCAGAGACCCAGTACTTC
clone_size: -; j_call: TRBJ2-6; d_call: TRBD1; cdr3_length: 18; v_call: TRBV9; cdr3_aa: CASSVAGTGASGANVLTF; cdr3_nt: TGTGCCAGCAGCGTGGCCGGGACAGGGGCCTCTGGGGCCAACGTCCTGACTTTC
clone_size: -; j_call: TRBJ1-1; d_call: -; cdr3_length: 13; v_call: TRBV9; cdr3_aa: CASSPDLNTEAFF; cdr3_nt: TGTGCCAGCAGCCCGGACCTAAACACTGAAGCTTTCTTT
clone_size: -; j_call: TRBJ2-2; d_call: -; cdr3_length: 12; v_call: TRBV28; cdr3_aa: CASRLNTGELFF; cdr3_nt: TGTGCCAGCAGGCTTAACACCGGGGAGCTGTTTTTT
clone_size: -; j_call: TRBJ2-1; d_call: TRBD2; cdr3_length: 15; v_call: TRBV9; cdr3_aa: CASSVDGGSGNEQFF; cdr3_nt: TGTGCCAGCAGCGTAGACGGCGGGAGCGGGAATGAGCAGTTCTTC
clone_size: -; j_call: TRBJ2-5; d_call: TRBD2; cdr3_length: 14; v_call: TRBV2; cdr3_aa: CAQATSGYQETQYF; cdr3_nt: TGTGCCCAGGCGACTAGCGGGTACCAAGAGACCCAGTACTTC
clone_size: -; j_call: TRBJ2-1; d_call: -; cdr3_length: 13; v_call: TRBV30; cdr3_aa: CAWSLDAVDEQFF; cdr3_nt: TGTGCCTGGAGCTTGGACGCGGTAGATGAGCAGTTCTTC
clone_size: -; j_call: TRBJ2-2; d_call: TRBD1; cdr3_length: 14; v_call: TRBV19; cdr3_aa: CASSTGQGTGELFF; cdr3_nt: TGTGCCAGTAGTACGGGACAGGGGACCGGGGAGCTGTTTTTT
clone_size: -; j_call: TRBJ2-7; d_call: -; cdr3_length: 13; v_call: TRBV6-1; cdr3_aa: CASSFWLDYEQYF; cdr3_nt: TGTGCCAGCAGTTTTTGGCTGGACTACGAGCAGTACTTC
clone_size: -; j_call: TRBJ2-5; d_call: TRBD2; cdr3_length: 20; v_call: TRBV4-2; cdr3_aa: CASSRLILAVNKGVGETQYF; cdr3_nt: TGTGCCAGCAGCCGCCTTATACTAGCGGTAAACAAAGGGGTCGGAGAGACCCAGTACTTC
clone_size: -; j_call: TRBJ2-2; d_call: -; cdr3_length: 17; v_call: TRBV18; cdr3_aa: CASSANAAPSQPGELFF; cdr3_nt: TGTGCCAGCTCGGCGAACGCGGCCCCGAGTCAGCCCGGGGAGCTGTTTTTT
clone_size: -; j_call: TRBJ2-1; d_call: TRBD1; cdr3_length: 14; v_call: TRBV27; cdr3_aa: CASSLQGGLGEQFF; cdr3_nt: TGTGCCAGCAGCCTACAGGGGGGCCTCGGGGAGCAGTTCTTC
clone_size: -; j_call: TRBJ1-5; d_call: -; cdr3_length: 12; v_call: TRBV6-1; cdr3_aa: CASSRVNQPQHF; cdr3_nt: TGTGCCAGCTCTAGGGTGAATCAGCCCCAGCATTTT
clone_size: -; j_call: TRBJ2-2; d_call: TRBD2; cdr3_length: 16; v_call: TRBV5-1; cdr3_aa: CASRTSGGRRPGELFF; cdr3_nt: TGCGCCAGCAGGACTAGCGGGGGGAGGAGACCCGGGGAGCTGTTTTTT
clone_size: -; j_call: TRBJ2-7; d_call: TRBD1; cdr3_length: 16; v_call: TRBV2; cdr3_aa: CASSEVTGTGGYEQYF; cdr3_nt: TGTGCCAGCAGTGAAGTTACCGGGACAGGGGGCTACGAGCAGTACTTC